A single sample gave rise to the 16 T cell receptor beta chains below, sequenced in a study of STAT5B mutations in CD4+ large granular lymphocyte leukemia. Here immunoSEQ multiplex PCR was the method, and the copy in TCRdb shows in-frame clones only, minus some. This sample has some 30,000 clones, with 60% to 80% found just once. Source material: CD4+ T cells from blood buffy coats. Receptor source: a human donor in good health.

The count of this clone is one. This chain links TRBV2 with TRBJ2-1; no definite D call. Germline loops: CDR1 SNHLY, CDR2 FYNNEI. The CDR3 spans 12 residues. With 4 bases removed from V and 4 bases from J, the gap between germline ends came to 5 bases. In nucleotides, the CDR3 is TGTGCCAGCAGTGGCGGTTACAATGAGCAGTTCTTC. Its protein is CASSGGYNEQFF.

The chain joins TRBV6-5 to TRBJ2-1, with D perhaps TRBD2 (6 bases). CDR3 length: 15 residues. Germline CDR1 reads MNHEY; CDR2 reads SVGAGI. V shed 6 bases and J shed 7 bases, with 19 bases lying between them. The CDR3 DNA is TGTGCCAGCAGCCCTCAGAGGGGAGGTAAGAATGAGCAGTTCTTC. Amino acid sequence: CASSPQRGGKNEQFF.

The chain combines TRBV18 with TRBJ2-7; TRBD1 might be the D (5 bases). The V end was cut by 3 bases, the J end by 2 bases, with 11 bases between. CDR1 is KGHSH, CDR2 LQKENI, per germline. The CDR3 extends over 14 amino acids. CDR3: CASSPSGLTYEQYF. CDR3 sequence (DNA): TGTGCCAGCTCACCTTCAGGGCTAACCTACGAGCAGTACTTC. The full variable domain, its missing parts supplied by reference TRBV18 and TRBJ2-7, is NAGVMQNPRHLVRRRGQEARLRCSPMKGHSHVYWYRQLPEEGLKFMVYLQKENIIDESGMPKERFSAEFPKEGPSILRIQQVVRGDSAAYFCASSPSGLTYEQYFGPGTRLTVT.

This clone has a handful of counts. The chain employs TRBV28 and TRBJ1-1; 7 nucleotides agree with TRBD1. Germline V gives CDR1 MDHEN, CDR2 SYDVKM. V lost 1 base and J lost 5; bases outside the gene matches: 7. This CDR3 contains 15 residues. CDR3 sequence: CASSLSGRGNTEAFF. CDR3 nucleotide sequence: TGTGCCAGCAGTTTATCGGGCAGGGGGAATACTGAAGCTTTCTTT.

This clone appeared a few times. V and J are TRBV7-8 and TRBJ1-5; D gene ambiguous. Germline CDR1 SGHVS, CDR2 FQNEAQ. The CDR3 has 15 amino acids. Trimming removed 5 bases from V and 4 bases from J, with 15 bases in between. As DNA, the CDR3 is TGTGCCAGCAGCCCAGAAGGCTCTTCTAATCAGCCCCAGCATTTT. Protein: CASSPEGSSNQPQHF.

The chain joins TRBV29-1 to TRBJ2-1, with 9 bases identical to TRBD2. The CDR3 has 16 amino acids. Trimming took 0 bases from V and 6 from J; bases not matched to a gene: 9. Germline V gene sequence: CDR1 SQVTM, CDR2 ANQGSEA. CDR3: CSVEDFGRGGGNEQFF. The CDR3 DNA reads as TGCAGCGTTGAAGATTTTGGGCGGGGGGGCGGCAATGAGCAGTTCTTC.

The chain combines TRBV9 with TRBJ1-2, with D possibly being TRBD1 (6 bases). Germline V gene lookup returns CDR1 SGDLS and CDR2 YYNGEE. Trimming shortened V by 3 bases and J by 8 bases, and 20 bases separated the two germline ends. The CDR3 length is 15 residues. In DNA form, the CDR3 reads TGTGCCAGCAGCGGTGAAGGGCAGGGGAGGTCGGGCTACACCTTC. Amino acids: CASSGEGQGRSGYTF.

The rearrangement uses TRBV6-5 and TRBJ2-5, with TRBD1 matching 7 bases. The DNA end favors TRBJ2-7, so the J call may be wrong. Germline V lookup: CDR1 MNHEY, CDR2 SVGAGI. The CDR3 runs to 16 residues. The CDR3 DNA sequence: TGTGCCAGCAGTTCAAGGACAGGTTCCCTTCTCTACGAGCAGTACTTC. Protein sequence: CASSSRTGSLLYEQYF.

The CDR3 here is CASSYGGNEQYF. CDR3 coding DNA: TGTGCCAGCAGTTACGGGGGGAACGAGCAGTACTTC. The rearrangement links TRBV6-5 to TRBJ2-5; maybe TRBD2 (6 bases). The J call could be wrong; TRBJ2-7 is a better fit for the DNA end. Per the germline V gene, CDR1 is MNHEY and CDR2 is SVGAGI. The CDR3 is 12 residues long.

The chain links TRBV9 to TRBJ1-6; 7 bases are a match to TRBD1. This CDR3 spans 15 amino acids. With V trimmed by 3 bases and J by 9 bases, 9 bases remained unmatched. Germline values: CDR1 SGDLS, CDR2 YYNGEE. The DNA for the CDR3 is TGTGCCAGCAGCGCTGGAGAGGGGGCAGGTTCACCCCTCCACTTT. Protein: CASSAGEGAGSPLHF.

The count of this clone is one. The gene calls are TRBV5-6 and TRBJ1-5; 8 nucleotides agree with TRBD1. The CDR3 spans 14 residues. From germline, CDR1 is SGHDT and CDR2 YYEEEE. With 2 bases clipped from V and 9 bases from J, the junction kept 7 bases outside the gene matches. In DNA form, the CDR3 reads TGTGCCAGCAGCTTAACAGGGGGGGTTGGGCCCCAGCATTTT. Protein: CASSLTGGVGPQHF.

The CDR3 protein is CATRGQGYATNEKLFF. The CDR3 bases are TGTGCCACCAGGGGACAGGGGTATGCAACTAATGAAAAACTGTTTTTT. The rearrangement joins TRBV15 to TRBJ1-4, with 10 bases lining up with TRBD1. Germline V CDR1 and CDR2: LNHNV, YYDKDF (reference sequence). CDR3 length equals 16 residues. The V gene end was trimmed by 6 bases and the J gene end by 0 bases; junction bases not matched to a gene: 4.

The J gene is TRBJ2-7, the V gene TRBV4-2; D possibly corresponds to TRBD1 (5 bases). The CDR3 loop spans 16 amino acids. Germline-derived CDR1 and CDR2 are LGHNA and YNFKEQ. V shed 0 bases and J shed 3 bases, with 15 bases lying between them. The chain's CDR3 is CASSQDLLGAGYEQYF. The CDR3 DNA is TGTGCCAGCAGCCAAGATCTCCTAGGGGCCGGCTACGAGCAGTACTTC.

The table lists this clone with a few counts. The chain couples TRBV9 to TRBJ1-2, with D unclear. Germline loops: CDR1 SGDLS, CDR2 YYNGEE. This CDR3 region has 12 residues. V dropped 1 base and J dropped 8 bases, with 9 bases sitting between them. DNA for the CDR3: TGTGCCAGCAGCGTATCTCATGGGGGCTACACCTTC. It translates to CASSVSHGGYTF.

This clone was detected only a few times. V and J are TRBV14 and TRBJ1-4, with TRBD1 identical over 7 bases. V lost 4 bases and J lost 7; bases outside the gene matches: 9. The CDR3 contains 15 residues. Germline CDR1 and CDR2: SGHDN and FVKESK. CDR3 loop: CASSLTGHLGEKLFF. For the CDR3, the DNA is TGTGCCAGCAGCCTGACAGGGCATTTAGGTGAAAAACTGTTTTTT.

A single count supports this clone. This sequence joins TRBV6-1 and TRBJ2-5, with 7 nucleotides matching TRBD2. Germline CDR1 and CDR2: MNHNS and SASEGT. After removal of 5 bases from V and 5 bases from J, the junction contained 11 bases not matched to a gene. CDR3 length equals 15 residues. CDR3 coding DNA: TGTGCCAGCAGTACGACGGGGGGAGTGGGGGAGACCCAGTACTTC. Its protein is CASSTTGGVGETQYF.